This section outlines one TCR beta chain sequence together with its context. Its matching antigen is unknown. The sample is drawn from a study of T cell responses to AZD1222 COVID-19 vaccine. Overall study context: Pooled samples include second doses given at about 4 or 12 weeks. Points from the study as a whole: A reported finding is that nearly half of spike-specific TCRs target unmutated variant regions. The study found vaccine-associated CD4 TCRs spanning spike, dominant at 160-218 and 743-854.

V was pared by 6 bases and J by 4 bases, with 12 bases of the junction left unmatched. Germline CDR1 is SEHNR and CDR2 is FQNEAQ (reference sequence). The CDR3 sequence is 16 residues long. Profiling relied on immunoSEQ multiplex PCR, and the TCRdb table lists in-frame clones only, not all of them. The top ten clones hold 25% to 30% of a sample with more than 95,000 clones, about 89% of them seen once. The sample here was peripheral blood, taken on day 0 of AZD1222 vaccination. This TCR came from an adult in good health. The chain links TRBV7-9 to TRBJ1-1; 9 positions match TRBD1. CDR3 in amino acids: CASRQTGGAGGTEAFF. In nucleotides, the CDR3 is TGTGCCAGCAGGCAAACAGGGGGCGCGGGGGGCACTGAAGCTTTCTTT.